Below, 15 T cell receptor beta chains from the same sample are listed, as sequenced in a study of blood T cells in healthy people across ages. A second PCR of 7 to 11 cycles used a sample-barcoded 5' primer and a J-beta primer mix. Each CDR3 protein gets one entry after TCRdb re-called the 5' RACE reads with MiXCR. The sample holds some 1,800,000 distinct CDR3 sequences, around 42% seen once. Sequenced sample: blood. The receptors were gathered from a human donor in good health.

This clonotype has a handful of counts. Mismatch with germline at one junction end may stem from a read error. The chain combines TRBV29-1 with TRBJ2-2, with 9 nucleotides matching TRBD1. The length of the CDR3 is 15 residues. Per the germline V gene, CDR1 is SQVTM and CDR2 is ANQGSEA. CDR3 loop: CSVEGTGIYTGELFF. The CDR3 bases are TGCAGCGTGGAAGGGACAGGGATATACACCGGGGAGCTGTTTTTT.

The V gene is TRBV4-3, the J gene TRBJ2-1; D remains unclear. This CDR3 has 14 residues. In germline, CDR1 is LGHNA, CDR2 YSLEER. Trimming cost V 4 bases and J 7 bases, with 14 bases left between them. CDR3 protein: CASSPRPSPNEQFF. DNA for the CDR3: TGCGCCAGCAGCCCCAGGCCATCCCCTAATGAGCAGTTCTTC.

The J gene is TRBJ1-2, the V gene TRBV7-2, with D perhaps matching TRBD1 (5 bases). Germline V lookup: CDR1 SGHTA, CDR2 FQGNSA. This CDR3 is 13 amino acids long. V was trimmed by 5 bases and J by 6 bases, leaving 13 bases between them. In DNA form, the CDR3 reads TGTGCCAGCAGCCCCTCTCGGGGGGATGGCTACACCTTC. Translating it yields CASSPSRGDGYTF.

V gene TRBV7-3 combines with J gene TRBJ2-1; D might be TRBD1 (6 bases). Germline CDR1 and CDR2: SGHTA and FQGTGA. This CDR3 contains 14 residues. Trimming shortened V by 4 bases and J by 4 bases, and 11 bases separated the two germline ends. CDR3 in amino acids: CASSSTDRYNEQFF. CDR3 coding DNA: TGTGCCAGCAGCTCCACGGACAGATACAATGAGCAGTTCTTC.

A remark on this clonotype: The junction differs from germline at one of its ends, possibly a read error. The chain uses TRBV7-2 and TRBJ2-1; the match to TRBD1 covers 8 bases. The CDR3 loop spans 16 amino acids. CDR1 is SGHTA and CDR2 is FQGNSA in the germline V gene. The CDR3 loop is CASSWGQARSYTEQFF. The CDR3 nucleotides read TGTGCCAGCAGCTGGGGACAGGCCCGCTCCTACACTGAGCAGTTCTTC.

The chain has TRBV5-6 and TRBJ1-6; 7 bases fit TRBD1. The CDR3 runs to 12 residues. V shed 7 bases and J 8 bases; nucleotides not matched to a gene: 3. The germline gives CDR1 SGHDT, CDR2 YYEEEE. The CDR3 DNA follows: TGTGCCAGCGGACAGGAATATTCACCCCTCCACTTT. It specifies CASGQEYSPLHF.

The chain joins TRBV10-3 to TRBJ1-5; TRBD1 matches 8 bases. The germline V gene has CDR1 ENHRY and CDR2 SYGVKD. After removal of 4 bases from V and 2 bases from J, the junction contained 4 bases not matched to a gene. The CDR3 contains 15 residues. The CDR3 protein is CAISAAGQGNQPQHF. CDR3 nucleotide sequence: TGTGCCATCAGTGCTGCGGGACAGGGCAATCAGCCCCAGCATTTT.

The CDR3 nucleotides are TGTGCCAGCAGCTTGGATACCCTAGCGGGGGGTCGGGGGCAGTACTTC. Residues: CASSLDTLAGGRGQYF. The chain employs TRBV5-6 and TRBJ2-5; 11 nucleotides line up with TRBD2. Germline V lookup: CDR1 SGHDT, CDR2 YYEEEE. This CDR3 has 16 amino acids. Unmatched junction bases numbered 12, after V lost 0 bases and J lost 11 bases.

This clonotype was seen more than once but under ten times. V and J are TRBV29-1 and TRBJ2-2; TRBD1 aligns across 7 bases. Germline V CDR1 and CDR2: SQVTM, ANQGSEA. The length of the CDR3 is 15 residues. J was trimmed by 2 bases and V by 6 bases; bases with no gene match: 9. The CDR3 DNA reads TGCAGCGTACTTACCGGGACAGATAACACCGGGGAGCTGTTTTTT. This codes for CSVLTGTDNTGELFF.

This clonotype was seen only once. The CDR3 DNA follows: TGTGCCAGCAGATCCCACTTGGAAAAGTTCTTC. Translation gives CASRSHLEKFF. The chain employs TRBV6-2 or TRBV6-3 and TRBJ2-1; D unclear. Trimming stripped 6 bases from V and 14 bases from J, with 14 bases between. CDR1 and CDR2 from the germline V gene are MNHEY and SVGEGT. The CDR3 runs 11 residues.

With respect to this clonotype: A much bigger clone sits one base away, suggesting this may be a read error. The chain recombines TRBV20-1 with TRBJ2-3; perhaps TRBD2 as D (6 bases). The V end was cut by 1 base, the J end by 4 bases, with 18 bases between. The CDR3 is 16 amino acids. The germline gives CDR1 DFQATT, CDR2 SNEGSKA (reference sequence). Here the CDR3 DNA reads TGCAGTGCTAGAGGGATCGGGACTCCTTATTCAGATACGCAGTATTTT. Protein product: CSARGIGTPYSDTQYF.

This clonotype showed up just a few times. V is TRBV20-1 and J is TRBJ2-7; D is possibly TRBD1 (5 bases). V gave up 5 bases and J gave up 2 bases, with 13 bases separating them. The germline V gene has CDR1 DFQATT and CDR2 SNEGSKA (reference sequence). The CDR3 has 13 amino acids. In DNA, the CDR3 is TGCAGTGCTTCGTGGGGCGGAACCTACGAGCAGTACTTC. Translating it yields CSASWGGTYEQYF.

The CDR3 bases are TGTGCCAGCAGCCTAGGTCCCGGGACAACAAGGGAGCCCCAGCATTTT. It encodes CASSLGPGTTREPQHF. The chain couples TRBV9 to TRBJ1-5; tentative D call: TRBD1 (6 bases). Between the trimmed V and J ends, which lost 4 bases and 8 bases, there was a span of 22 bases. This CDR3 comprises 16 residues. Germline V gene sequence: CDR1 SGDLS, CDR2 YYNGEE.

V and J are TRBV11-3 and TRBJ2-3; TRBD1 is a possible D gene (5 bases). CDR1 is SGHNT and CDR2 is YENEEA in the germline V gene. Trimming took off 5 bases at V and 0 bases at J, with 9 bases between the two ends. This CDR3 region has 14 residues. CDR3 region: CASSGDSSTDTQYF. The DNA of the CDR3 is TGTGCCAGCAGCGGTGACAGTAGCACAGATACGCAGTATTTT. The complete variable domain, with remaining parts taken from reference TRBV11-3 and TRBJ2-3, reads EAGVVQSPRYKIIEKKQPVAFWCNPISGHNTLYWYLQNLGQGPELLIRYENEEAVDDSQLPKDRFSAERLKGVDSTLKIQPAELGDSAVYLCASSGDSSTDTQYFGPGTRLTVL.

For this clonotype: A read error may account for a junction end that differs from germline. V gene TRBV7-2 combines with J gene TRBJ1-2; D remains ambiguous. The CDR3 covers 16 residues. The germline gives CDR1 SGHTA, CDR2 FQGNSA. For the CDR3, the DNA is TGTGCCAGCAGCTTAGCGAGGGCAGAAGGTTTCTATGGCTACATCTTC. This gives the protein CASSLARAEGFYGYIF. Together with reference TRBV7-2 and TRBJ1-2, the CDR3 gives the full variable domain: GAGVSQSPSNKVTEKGKDVELRCDPISGHTALYWYRQSLGQGLEFLIYFQGNSAPDKSGLPSDRFSAERTGGSVSTLTIQRTQQEDSAVYLCASSLARAEGFYGYIFGSGTRLTVV.